One sample yielded the 23 T cell receptor beta chains listed below, sequenced in a study of T-cell memory formation after mild COVID-19. Using its own MiXCR run on the 5' RACE reads, TCRdb lists one record per CDR3 protein. The top ten clones hold approximately 20% of a sample with under 250,000 distinct CDR3 sequences, 9.4% of them seen once. The material sequenced was PBMCs or a T cell subset sorted from them (not recorded which). The receptors shown here come from a man younger than 35 who had mild COVID-19 (a few samples of this study predate the infection). Cell type and time point are not known.

This sequence joins TRBV6-1 and TRBJ2-5; D is undetermined. Per germline, CDR1 MNHNS and CDR2 SASEGT. The V gene lost 0 bases and the J gene lost 4 bases, with 3 bases spanning the gap. The CDR3 covers 12 residues. In nucleotides, the CDR3 is TGTGCCAGCAGTGAAGCTTTAGAGACCCAGTACTTC. It encodes CASSEALETQYF.

In its sample, this clonotype was seen many times. The gene calls are TRBV30 and TRBJ2-3, with D perhaps matching TRBD2 (5 bases). Germline V CDR1 and CDR2: GTSNPN, SVGIG (reference sequence). There are 13 residues in the CDR3. V lost 2 bases, J lost 3 bases, and 9 bases lay in between. The CDR3 nucleotides read TGTGCCTGGAGTCGGGGTATGACAGATACGCAGTATTTT. This sequence encodes CAWSRGMTDTQYF.

The DNA of the CDR3 is TGTGCCAGCAGCTTAGTCGGGCGGTTAAATCAGCCCCAGCATTTT. It codes for CASSLVGRLNQPQHF. This chain connects TRBV7-8 to TRBJ1-5; D is unclear. This CDR3 has 15 residues. CDR1 and CDR2 from the germline V gene are SGHVS and FQNEAQ. Trimming left V 1 base short and J 4 bases short, with 11 bases between.

V is TRBV5-1 and J is TRBJ2-1; 11 bases are shared with TRBD2. Looked up from germline, CDR1 is SGHRS and CDR2 is YFSETQ. This CDR3 has 15 amino acids. Losses at the gene ends were 0 bases for V and 7 bases for J; bases not matched to a gene: 3. CDR3 loop: CASSLVAGGWNEQFF. CDR3 nucleotides: TGCGCCAGCAGCTTGGTAGCGGGGGGGTGGAATGAGCAGTTCTTC.

This clonotype was found a few times. V is TRBV15 and J is TRBJ2-5; no reliable D call. V lost 4 bases to trimming and J lost 5 bases, with 17 bases between them. This CDR3 spans 15 amino acids. Germline V gives CDR1 LNHNV, CDR2 YYDKDF (reference sequence). CDR3 amino acids: CATSTGLGTAETQYF. Written as DNA, the CDR3 is TGTGCCACCAGCACTGGGTTGGGAACGGCGGAGACCCAGTACTTC.

The chain uses TRBV6-2 or TRBV6-3 and TRBJ2-7; no clear D gene. The germline V gene encodes CDR1 MNHEY and CDR2 SVGEGT. V lost 0 bases, J lost 0 bases, and 9 bases lay in between. The CDR3 covers 15 residues. CDR3 nucleotides: TGTGCCAGCAGTTACTCGGAATCGAGCTCCTACGAGCAGTACTTC. This sequence encodes CASSYSESSSYEQYF.

This clonotype was counted many times. The chain links TRBV29-1 to TRBJ1-1; D is unresolved. V lost 4 bases, J lost 1 base, and 4 bases lay in between. Germline CDR1 SQVTM, CDR2 ANQGSEA. There are 11 residues in the CDR3. In nucleotides, the CDR3 is TGCAGCGTTGCAAGGAACACTGAAGCTTTCTTT. It encodes CSVARNTEAFF.

The genes are TRBV7-9 and TRBJ1-2; 7 nucleotides align to TRBD1. In germline, CDR1 is SEHNR, CDR2 FQNEAQ (reference sequence). CDR3 length: 14 amino acids. J lost 5 bases, V lost 5 bases, and 8 bases had no gene match. This CDR3 reads CASSRSTGTYGYTF. DNA for the CDR3: TGTGCCAGCAGCCGCTCGACAGGGACATATGGCTACACCTTC.

The J gene is TRBJ2-4, the V gene TRBV5-1, with TRBD1 as a possible D gene (6 bases). The CDR3 loop spans 15 amino acids. V dropped 4 bases and J dropped 7 bases, with 18 bases sitting between them. The germline gives CDR1 SGHRS, CDR2 YFSETQ. This CDR3 is CASSQLTGTVNIQYF. CDR3 DNA: TGCGCCAGCAGCCAGTTGACAGGTACAGTCAACATTCAGTACTTC. The full variable domain, completed using reference TRBV5-1 and TRBJ2-4, is KAGVTQTPRYLIKTRGQQVTLSCSPISGHRSVSWYQQTPGQGLQFLFEYFSETQRNKGNFPGRFSGRQFSNSRSEMNVSTLELGDSALYLCASSQLTGTVNIQYFGAGTRLSVL.

Only a few counts were recorded for this clonotype. The V call is TRBV7-3, the J call TRBJ2-1; 11 bases are a match to TRBD2. Germline V gene sequence: CDR1 SGHTA, CDR2 FQGTGA. The CDR3 is 19 amino acids. The ends lost 0 bases at V and 2 bases at J; junction bases unmatched: 9. CDR3 nucleotides: TGTGCCAGCAGCTTAACTCCTAGCGGGGGGAAAATTCCCTACAATGAGCAGTTCTTC. It is translated as CASSLTPSGGKIPYNEQFF. Filled out from reference TRBV7-3 and TRBJ2-1, the complete variable domain reads GAGVSQTPSNKVTEKGKYVELRCDPISGHTALYWYRQSLGQGPEFLIYFQGTGAADDSGLPNDRFFAVRPEGSVSTLKIQRTERGDSAVYLCASSLTPSGGKIPYNEQFFGPGTRLTVL.

V is TRBV5-1 and J is TRBJ1-2; 7 bases map to TRBD1. The CDR3 consists of 16 residues. Germline V gives CDR1 SGHRS, CDR2 YFSETQ. J lost 8 bases, V lost 3 bases, and 16 bases had no gene match. Written as DNA, the CDR3 is TGCGCCAGCAGCTCCTCATCGGGACAGCGAATGGGGGGCTACACCTTC. As protein: CASSSSSGQRMGGYTF. Complete variable domain (other parts from reference TRBV5-1 and TRBJ1-2): KAGVTQTPRYLIKTRGQQVTLSCSPISGHRSVSWYQQTPGQGLQFLFEYFSETQRNKGNFPGRFSGRQFSNSRSEMNVSTLELGDSALYLCASSSSSGQRMGGYTFGSGTRLTVV.

This clonotype was seen repeatedly, ten times or more. This sequence joins TRBV6-5 and TRBJ1-2; D is undetermined. The CDR3 has 15 residues. Germline V gives CDR1 MNHEY, CDR2 SVGAGI. Between the trimmed V and J ends, which lost 2 bases and 3 bases, there was a span of 13 bases. In DNA, the CDR3 is TGTGCCAGCAGTTACCGACGGCTTTCGGACTATGGCTACACCTTC. This sequence encodes CASSYRRLSDYGYTF.

This clonotype was seen at least ten times. The rearrangement joins TRBV4-3 to TRBJ1-5, with TRBD1 matching 8 bases. J lost 7 bases, V lost 1 base, and 6 bases had no gene match. There are 15 residues in the CDR3. Germline lookup yields CDR1 LGHNA and CDR2 YSLEER. DNA of the CDR3: TGCGCCAGCAGCCAAGGGACAGGGTGGGGGCAGCCCCAGCATTTT. Its protein is CASSQGTGWGQPQHF.

The sample holds a few counts of this clonotype. CDR3 coding DNA: TGCGCCAGCAGCCAAGAGGGATCCCCTAACTATGGCTACACCTTC. It translates to CASSQEGSPNYGYTF. V and J are TRBV4-3 and TRBJ1-2; D is undetermined. Germline values: CDR1 LGHNA, CDR2 YSLEER. The CDR3 runs to 15 residues. The V end was cut by 0 bases, the J end by 0 bases, with 8 bases between.

This clonotype was counted a few times. The chain joins TRBV29-1 to TRBJ1-2; possible D gene TRBD1, 6 bases. CDR3 size: 11 residues. Germline CDR1 SQVTM, CDR2 ANQGSEA. The ends were cut back, 4 bases at V and 5 bases at J, with 8 bases in the middle. The DNA for the CDR3 is TGCAGCGTTGCCCAGGGGTATGGCTACACCTTC. Protein sequence: CSVAQGYGYTF. Filled out from reference TRBV29-1 and TRBJ1-2, the complete variable domain reads SAVISQKPSRDICQRGTSLTIQCQVDSQVTMMFWYRQQPGQSLTLIATANQGSEATYESGFVIDKFPISRPNLTFSTLTVSNMSPEDSSIYLCSVAQGYGYTFGSGTRLTVV.

In its sample, this clonotype was seen a few times. The rearrangement uses TRBV5-6 and TRBJ1-2; D call uncertain. CDR1 SGHDT and CDR2 YYEEEE come from the germline V gene. The CDR3 has 13 amino acids. Trimming took 0 bases from V and 3 from J, leaving 6 bases between them. This chain's CDR3 is CASSLVGYYGYTF. CDR3 bases: TGTGCCAGCAGCTTGGTGGGGTACTATGGCTACACCTTC.

This clonotype has a handful of counts. V is TRBV7-9 and J is TRBJ2-7; no definite D call. The V end was cut by 5 bases, the J end by 3 bases, with 8 bases between. The CDR3 extends over 12 amino acids. Germline assignment: CDR1 SEHNR and CDR2 FQNEAQ (reference sequence). CDR3 amino acids: CASSQAGYEQYV. The DNA of the CDR3 is TGTGCCAGCAGCCAGGCCGGCTACGAGCAGTACGTC.

J is TRBJ1-1 and V is TRBV20-1; D unresolved. Trimming stripped 3 bases from V and 6 bases from J, with 11 bases between. The CDR3 totals 12 residues. Per germline, CDR1 DFQATT and CDR2 SNEGSKA (reference sequence). DNA for the CDR3: TGCAGTGCTAGCGCTGGACTGCCTGAAGCTTTCTTT. Protein: CSASAGLPEAFF.

This clonotype was counted ten times or more. The chain uses TRBV6-2 or TRBV6-3 and TRBJ1-1, with unresolved D. Looked up from germline, CDR1 is MNHEY and CDR2 is SVGEGT. The CDR3 runs to 12 residues. The V and J ends lost 2 bases and 5 bases respectively, with 6 bases between them. The CDR3 protein is CASSYGVTEAFF. The CDR3 DNA reads as TGTGCCAGCAGTTACGGGGTAACTGAAGCTTTCTTT.

There are a few counts of this clonotype. The chain links TRBV6-1 to TRBJ2-2, with TRBD2 matching over 9 bases. V was clipped by 5 bases and J by 4 bases; unmatched bases: 5. The V gene's germline CDR1 is MNHNS and CDR2 SASEGT. The CDR3 is made up of 15 amino acids. Here the CDR3 reads CASSLRGGSTGELFF. The CDR3 nucleotides are TGTGCCAGCAGTTTGCGGGGGGGCAGCACCGGGGAGCTGTTTTTT.

This clonotype occurred many times. The J gene is TRBJ2-3, the V gene TRBV7-2; 12 nucleotides align to TRBD2. Trimming took 2 bases from V and 5 from J; bases not matched to a gene: 11. CDR1 and CDR2 (germline): SGHTA, FQGNSA. The CDR3 contains 18 residues. Here the CDR3 DNA reads TGTGCCAGCAGCTTAAACCCACCTAGCGGGGGGGTATTAGATACGCAGTATTTT. Its protein product is CASSLNPPSGGVLDTQYF.

This clonotype was seen a handful of times. The CDR3 sequence: CASSLGAGGAGYGYTF. The CDR3 coding sequence is TGTGCCAGCAGCTTGGGAGCGGGGGGGGCCGGCTATGGCTACACCTTC. V and J are TRBV7-2 and TRBJ1-2, with a tentative D call TRBD1 (6 bases). The length of the CDR3 is 16 residues. With 3 bases removed from V and 4 bases from J, the gap between germline ends came to 18 bases. Germline CDR1 reads SGHTA; CDR2 reads FQGNSA.

This clonotype was seen a few times. The chain's CDR3 is CASSSVGFQETQYF. The CDR3 nucleotides read TGTGCCAGCAGTTCCGTAGGGTTCCAAGAGACCCAGTACTTC. The rearrangement uses TRBV6-5 and TRBJ2-5; D is unresolved. V lost 4 bases and J lost 1, with 10 bases in between. The CDR3 sequence is 14 residues long. Germline loops: CDR1 MNHEY, CDR2 SVGAGI.